This note documents a single TCR beta chain sequence. This entry comes from a study of blood T cell repertoires in COVID-19. Here immunoSEQ multiplex PCR was the method, and the copy in TCRdb shows in-frame clones only, minus some. Here the sample spans about 180,000 clones, about 87% being singletons. Germline loops: CDR1 LGHNA, CDR2 YSLEER. This CDR3 has 14 amino acids. Losses at the gene ends were 2 bases for V and 3 bases for J; bases not matched to a gene: 0. This sequence was found in a woman in her 70s with COVID-19, enrolled during active disease. The source material was peripheral blood. The chain employs TRBV4-3 and TRBJ2-7; 11 bases are a match to TRBD2. CDR3 region: CASSQLAGGYEQYF. CDR3 nucleotides: TGCGCCAGCAGCCAACTAGCGGGGGGCTACGAGCAGTACTTC.